Sequencing of this T cell receptor (beta chain) was carried out in a study of cytomegalovirus exposure and HLA in healthy donors. Comments on this clone: Its specificity is unknown.

The PCR contained 60 Vbeta and 13 Jbeta primers. Sequenced by immunoSEQ multiplex PCR; TCRdb stores in-frame clones only, minus some. The data contain 150,000 to 200,000 clones, roughly four fifths of them seen just once; the ten biggest clones take up 1.5% to 2%. From germline, CDR1 is KGHSH and CDR2 LQKENI. The V gene lost 2 bases and the J gene lost 0 bases, with 17 bases spanning the gap. The CDR3 is 18 amino acids. Study-wide results and limits: Presence/absence analyses rested on an assumption that sequencing depth was roughly uniform across donors. Rates of TCR association differed by HLA locus in a later analysis, with DRB1 highest and HLA-C lowest. CMV serostatus was the only recorded immune exposure for donors. Later work associated over 15,000 TCR beta sequences with HLA alleles at 0.05 false discovery rate.

The chain has TRBV18 and TRBJ1-3; D perhaps matches TRBD1 (6 bases). The sample taken for sequencing was PBMCs. The TCR comes from a woman younger than 30 in good health and CMV-seronegative. The CDR3 spells CASSPNWQQGSSGNTIYF. The CDR3, as DNA: TGTGCCAGCTCACCAAACTGGCAGCAGGGGAGCTCTGGAAACACCATATATTTT.